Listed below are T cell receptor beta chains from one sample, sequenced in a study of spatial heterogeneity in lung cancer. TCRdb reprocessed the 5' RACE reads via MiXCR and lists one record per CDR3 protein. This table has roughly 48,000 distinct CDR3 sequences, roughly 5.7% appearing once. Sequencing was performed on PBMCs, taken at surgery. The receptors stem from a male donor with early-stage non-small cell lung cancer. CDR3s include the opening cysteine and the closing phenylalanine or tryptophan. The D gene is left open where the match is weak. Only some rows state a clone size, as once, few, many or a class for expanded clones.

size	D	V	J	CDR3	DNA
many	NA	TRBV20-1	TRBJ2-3	CSARDPAQGADTQYF	TGCAGTGCTAGAGACCCCGCACAGGGAGCAGATACGCAGTATTTT
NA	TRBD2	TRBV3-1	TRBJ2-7	CASTLWGTSGRNEQYF	TGTGCCAGCACCCTATGGGGGACTAGCGGGAGGAACGAGCAGTACTTC
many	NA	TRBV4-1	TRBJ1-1	CASSTGTANTEAFF	TGCGCCAGCAGTACCGGGACCGCCAACACTGAAGCTTTCTTT
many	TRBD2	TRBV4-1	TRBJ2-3	CASHPGLAGGPTDTQYF	TGCGCCAGCCATCCCGGACTAGCGGGAGGGCCGACAGATACGCAGTATTTT
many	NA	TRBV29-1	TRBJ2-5	CSVAPGEETQYF	TGCAGCGTAGCCCCGGGGGAAGAGACCCAGTACTTC
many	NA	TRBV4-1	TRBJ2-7	CASSQEGDEQYF	TGCGCCAGCAGCCAAGAAGGGGACGAGCAGTACTTC
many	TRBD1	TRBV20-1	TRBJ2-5	CSALSPNRGAAQETQYF	TGCAGTGCCCTATCACCGAACAGGGGGGCGGCGCAAGAGACCCAGTACTTC
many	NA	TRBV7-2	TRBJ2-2	CASSFDYQNTGELFF	TGTGCCAGCAGCTTCGACTACCAGAACACCGGGGAGCTGTTTTTT
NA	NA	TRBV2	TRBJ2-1	CASSDGRGRTEFF	TGTGCCAGCAGTGACGGTCGAGGGCGTACGGAGTTCTTC
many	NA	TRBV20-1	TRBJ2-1	CSARPGAGPNNEQFF	TGCAGTGCTAGGCCCGGGGCAGGTCCTAACAATGAGCAGTTCTTC
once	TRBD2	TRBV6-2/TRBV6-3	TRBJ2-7	CASSKLRTSGSSYEQYF	TGTGCCAGCAGTAAACTTAGGACTAGCGGCAGCTCCTACGAGCAGTACTTC
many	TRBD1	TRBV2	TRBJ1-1	CASTREGGRTEAFF	TGTGCCAGCACCCGGGAAGGGGGCAGGACTGAAGCTTTCTTT
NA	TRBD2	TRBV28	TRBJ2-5	CASSFDLELAGERSRETQYF	TGTGCCAGCAGTTTTGATTTGGAGCTAGCGGGGGAGCGGTCCCGAGAGACCCAGTACTTC
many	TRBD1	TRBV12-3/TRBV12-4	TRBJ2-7	CASSFHLDREGEQYF	TGTGCCAGCAGTTTCCACCTGGACAGGGAAGGAGAGCAGTACTTC
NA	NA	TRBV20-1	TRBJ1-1	CSARGPQGDTEAFF	TGCAGTGCTAGAGGACCACAAGGGGACACTGAAGCTTTCTTT
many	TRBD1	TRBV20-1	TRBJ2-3	CSASPRQGRTDTQYF	TGCAGTGCTAGCCCCCGACAGGGGCGCACAGATACGCAGTATTTT
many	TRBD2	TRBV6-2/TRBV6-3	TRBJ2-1	CASSYQRETRFF	TGTGCCAGCAGTTACCAGCGGGAGACGAGGTTCTTC
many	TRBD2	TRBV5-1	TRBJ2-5	CASSWGAVAGTETQYF	TGCGCCAGCAGCTGGGGGGCCGTAGCGGGAACGGAGACCCAGTACTTC